The clone carrying this T cell receptor beta chain was detected ten times or more. Its antigen is unknown. The data were taken from a study of T cells in Graves' hyperthyroidism and ophthalmopathy. Study findings and constraints: Separating ophthalmopathy from stable hyperthyroidism was achieved by a 13 V-J model.

Amplified TCR beta CDR3 regions derived from RNA transcripts. An initial round of RT-PCR targeting the TCR CDR3 relied on the HTBI primer set. TCRdb redid the calling of the multiplex PCR reads with MiXCR, one entry per CDR3 protein. The repertoire includes some 720,000 distinct CDR3 sequences, about 17% of them detected once, and roughly 8% sits in the top ten. Around 9.8 ml fresh peripheral blood yielded the PBMCs. Sequenced: blood. The origin of this receptor is a man aged 18 to 29 with Graves' hyperthyroidism.

The CDR3 reads CASSYSPGGRETQYF. CDR3 sequence (DNA): TGTGCCAGCAGTTACTCACCAGGGGGCCGGGAGACCCAGTACTTC. J is TRBJ2-5 and V is TRBV6-2 or TRBV6-3; 8 bases fit TRBD1. The CDR3 has 15 residues. Germline V gives CDR1 MNHEY, CDR2 SVGEGT. V lost 0 bases, J lost 5 bases, and 5 bases stayed unmatched.